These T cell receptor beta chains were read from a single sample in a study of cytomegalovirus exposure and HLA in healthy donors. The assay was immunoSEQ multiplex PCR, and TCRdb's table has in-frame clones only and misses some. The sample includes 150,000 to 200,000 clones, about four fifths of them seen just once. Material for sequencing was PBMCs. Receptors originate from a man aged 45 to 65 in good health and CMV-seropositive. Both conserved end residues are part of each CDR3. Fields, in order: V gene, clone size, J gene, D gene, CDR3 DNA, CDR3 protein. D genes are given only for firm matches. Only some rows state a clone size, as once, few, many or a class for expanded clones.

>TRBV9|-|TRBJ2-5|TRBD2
TGTGCCAGCAGCCTCGGGGTTCTAGCGGGGGGGAGGGGAGCAGAGACCCAGTACTTC
CASSLGVLAGGRGAETQYF
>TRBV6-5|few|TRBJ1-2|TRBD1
TGTGCCAGCAGTCGGGGGAATGACAGGGGAGATGGCTACACCTTC
CASSRGNDRGDGYTF
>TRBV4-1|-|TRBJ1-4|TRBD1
TGCGCCAGCAGCCGCGGGACAGGGCGAAAACTGTTTTTT
CASSRGTGRKLFF
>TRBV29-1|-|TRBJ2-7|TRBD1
TGCAGCGTTGAGGTCACCGGGACAGGGACTTACGAGCAGTACTTC
CSVEVTGTGTYEQYF
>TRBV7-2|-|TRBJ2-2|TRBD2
TGTGCCAGCAGCACCGGACTAGCGTCCGGGGAGCTGTTTTTT
CASSTGLASGELFF
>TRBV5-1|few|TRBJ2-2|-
TGCGCCAGCCGTACTTCCACCGGGGAGCTGTTTTTT
CASRTSTGELFF
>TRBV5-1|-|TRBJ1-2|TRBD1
TGCGCCAGCAGCTCCGGACAGGGCGACTATGGCTACACCTTC
CASSSGQGDYGYTF
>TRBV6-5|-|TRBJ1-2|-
TGTGCCAGCAGGGGCCTCACTCCCGGGACATATGGCTACACCTTC
CASRGLTPGTYGYTF
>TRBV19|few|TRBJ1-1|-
TGTGCCAGTAGTATTAAGGGGTGGCCCGGAACTGAAGCTTTCTTT
CASSIKGWPGTEAFF
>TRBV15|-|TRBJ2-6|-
TGTGCCACCAGCAGAGGGGGGCGTGGTGGGGCCAACATCCTGACTTTC
CATSRGGRGGANILTF
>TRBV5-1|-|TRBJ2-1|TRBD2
TGCGCCAGCAGCTTACCGGGACTAGCGAACGATGAGCAGTTCTTC
CASSLPGLANDEQFF
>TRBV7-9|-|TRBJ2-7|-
TGTGCCAGCAGCTTAGGCGGGACCTACGAGCAGTACTTC
CASSLGGTYEQYF
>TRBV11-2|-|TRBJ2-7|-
TGTGCCAGCAGCTTGACTCAGGGCTACGAGCAGTACTTC
CASSLTQGYEQYF
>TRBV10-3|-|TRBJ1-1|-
TGTGCCATCAGTGGCGGGACGGCGAACACTGAAGCTTTCTTT
CAISGGTANTEAFF
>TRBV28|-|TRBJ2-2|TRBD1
TGTGCCAGCAGTCCCCCGGACAGGGACGCCGGGGAGCTGTTTTTT
CASSPPDRDAGELFF
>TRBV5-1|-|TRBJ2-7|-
TGCGCCAGCAGCCCCCAAGGGGGACACCCCTACGAGCAGTACTTC
CASSPQGGHPYEQYF
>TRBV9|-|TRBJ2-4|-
TGTGCCAGCAGCGTAGGTCCCGAGGGCATTCAGTACTTC
CASSVGPEGIQYF
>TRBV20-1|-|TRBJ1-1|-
TGCAGCGGCGGGGGGAACACTGAAGCTTTCTTT
CSGGGNTEAFF
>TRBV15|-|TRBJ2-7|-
TGTGCCACCAGCAGAGATCGGGGGACAGACCTACGAGTGCAGTACTTC
CATSRDRGTDLRVQYF
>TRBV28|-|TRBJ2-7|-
TGTGCCAGCAGTTCCCCTTTTGTTGTTTCCTACGAGCAGTACTTC
CASSSPFVVSYEQYF
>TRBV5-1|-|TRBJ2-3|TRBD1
TGCGCCAGCAGCACCGGACAGGGGAGGACAGATACGCAGTATTTT
CASSTGQGRTDTQYF
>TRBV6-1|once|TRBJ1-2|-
TGTGCCAGTATACCTAGGACGGACGAGGGCTATGGCTACACCTTC
CASIPRTDEGYGYTF
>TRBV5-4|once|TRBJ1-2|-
TGTGCCAGCAGCTTGGCAGGGAATGGCTACACCTTC
CASSLAGNGYTF
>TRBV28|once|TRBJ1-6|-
TGTGCCAGCAGTATATCACAGGGTTTGAATTCACCCCTCCACTTT
CASSISQGLNSPLHF
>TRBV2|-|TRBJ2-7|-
TGTGCCAGCGGTTTTCACTACGAGCAGTACTTC
CASGFHYEQYF
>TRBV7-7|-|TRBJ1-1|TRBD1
TGTGCTAGCAGCTTAGATAACAGGGGGGAAGCTTTCTTT
CASSLDNRGEAFF